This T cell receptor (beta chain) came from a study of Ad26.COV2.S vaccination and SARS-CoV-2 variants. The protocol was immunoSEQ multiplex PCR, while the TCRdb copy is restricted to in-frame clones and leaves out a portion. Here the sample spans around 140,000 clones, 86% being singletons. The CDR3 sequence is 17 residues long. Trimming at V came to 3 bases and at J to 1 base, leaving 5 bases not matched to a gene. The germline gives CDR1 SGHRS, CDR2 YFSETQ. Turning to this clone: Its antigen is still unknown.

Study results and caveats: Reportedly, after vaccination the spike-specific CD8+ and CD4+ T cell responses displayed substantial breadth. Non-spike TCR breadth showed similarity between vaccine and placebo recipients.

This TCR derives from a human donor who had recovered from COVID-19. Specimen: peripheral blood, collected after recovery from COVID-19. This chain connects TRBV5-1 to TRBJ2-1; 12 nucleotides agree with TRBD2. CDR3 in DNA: TGCGCCAGCAGCTCCACTAGCGGGGGGTCTTCCTACAATGAGCAGTTCTTC. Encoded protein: CASSSTSGGSSYNEQFF.